A single sample is the source of the 30 T cell receptor beta chains below, sequenced in a study of control samples from healthy donors and cancer patients. Profiled with immunoSEQ multiplex PCR; TCRdb holds only in-frame clones, not every one. Seen here are nearly 55,000 clones, 95% to 97% observed once, and the top ten hold about 2%. Sequenced: blood. The receptors stem from a woman in her thirties in good health.

The rearrangement links TRBV28 to TRBJ1-6; 9 nucleotides agree with TRBD1. The CDR3 spans 15 residues. Germline V gene lookup returns CDR1 MDHEN and CDR2 SYDVKM. J gave up 1 base and V 8 bases, and 3 bases lay outside the gene matches. Here the CDR3 reads CASGDRASYNSPLHF. CDR3 nucleotides: TGTGCCAGCGGGGACAGGGCTTCCTATAATTCACCCCTCCACTTT.

This rearrangement joins TRBV5-6 to TRBJ1-1; 7 nucleotides align to TRBD1. The CDR3 loop spans 12 amino acids. Germline lookup yields CDR1 SGHDT and CDR2 YYEEEE. V lost 3 bases to trimming and J lost 7 bases; unmatched junction nucleotides: 3. The CDR3 coding sequence is TGTGCCAGCAGCTCCGGGACAGATGAAGCTTTCTTT. It codes for CASSSGTDEAFF.

The chain carries TRBV11-2 and TRBJ2-7; D remains ambiguous. V was trimmed by 0 bases and J by 4 bases, leaving 1 base between them. Germline CDR1 and CDR2: SGHAT and FQNNGV. There are 11 residues in the CDR3. The CDR3: CASSLEYEQYF. CDR3 nucleotide sequence: TGTGCCAGCAGCTTAGAGTACGAGCAGTACTTC.

This clone was picked up one time. The V gene is TRBV10-3, the J gene TRBJ1-1, with 8 nucleotides matching TRBD1. V lost 7 bases and J lost 4; bases outside the gene matches: 5. Germline V lookup: CDR1 ENHRY, CDR2 SYGVKD. This CDR3 is built from 13 residues. CDR3 loop: CAIMAGGTTEAFF. As DNA, the CDR3 is TGTGCCATCATGGCAGGGGGCACCACTGAAGCTTTCTTT.

The V gene is TRBV6-6, the J gene TRBJ2-5, with 8 bases that match TRBD2. The CDR3 contains 16 residues. CDR1 MNHNY and CDR2 SVGAGI come from the germline V gene (reference sequence). The trim removed 2 bases at V and 4 bases at J, leaving 9 bases unmatched. The CDR3 DNA reads TGTGCCAGCAGTTACGGGGGAACGGGAGGGCGAGAGACCCAGTACTTC. This translates into CASSYGGTGGRETQYF.

The rearrangement uses TRBV2 and TRBJ1-2; D gene ambiguous. The germline V and J ends were trimmed by 4 bases and 3 bases, with 9 bases remaining between them. Per germline, CDR1 SNHLY and CDR2 FYNNEI. There are 13 residues in the CDR3. In nucleotides, the CDR3 is TGTGCCAGCAGTGTCGCCGGAGACTATGGCTACACCTTC. This encodes CASSVAGDYGYTF.

This rearrangement joins TRBV23-1 to TRBJ2-1; 13 bases map to TRBD2. TRBV23-1 is filed as an ORF, its function uncertain. The CDR3 runs 17 residues. V lost 3 bases, J lost 5 bases, and 7 bases stayed unmatched. The CDR3 bases are TGCGCCAGCAGTCAGGGACAGGGACTAGCGGGGAACAATGAGCAGTTCTTC. Translated, it gives CASSQGQGLAGNNEQFF.

The chain couples TRBV28 to TRBJ2-5; maybe TRBD1 (6 bases). There are 17 residues in the CDR3. The V and J ends lost 4 bases and 0 bases respectively, with 18 bases between them. CDR1 and CDR2 (germline): MDHEN, SYDVKM. CDR3 residues: CASSSPPGTTYQETQYF. CDR3 nucleotide sequence: TGTGCCAGCAGTTCCCCCCCCGGGACAACGTACCAAGAGACCCAGTACTTC.

This chain links TRBV10-1 with TRBJ2-7; 15 bases line up with TRBD2. J lost 1 base, V lost 8 bases, and 12 bases had no gene match. The CDR3 extends over 18 amino acids. The germline V gene encodes CDR1 WNHNN and CDR2 SYGVQD (reference sequence). The CDR3 spells CASSGLAGGLSWSYEQYF. CDR3 sequence (DNA): TGCGCCAGCTCGGGACTAGCGGGAGGATTGAGTTGGTCCTACGAGCAGTACTTC.

The chain combines TRBV4-1 with TRBJ2-3, with a tentative D call TRBD2 (7 bases). V lost 4 bases and J lost 6, with 20 bases in between. The germline V gene encodes CDR1 MGHRA and CDR2 YSYEKL. This CDR3 has 16 residues. The CDR3 sequence is CASSPLEGGGPDTQYF. DNA of the CDR3: TGCGCCAGCAGCCCACTGGAGGGGGGAGGGCCGGATACGCAGTATTTT.

The genes are TRBV19 and TRBJ2-5; D gene unclear. The CDR3 covers 13 residues. CDR1 and CDR2 (germline): LNHDA, SQIVND (reference sequence). V lost 4 bases, J lost 5 bases, and 11 bases lay in between. CDR3 bases: TGTGCCAGTAGTAGCCTAGTTTTCGAGACCCAGTACTTC. Translation gives CASSSLVFETQYF. The entire variable domain, with the rest obtained from reference TRBV19 and TRBJ2-5, is as follows: DGGITQSPKYLFRKEGQNVTLSCEQNLNHDAMYWYRQDPGQGLRLIYYSQIVNDFQKGDIAEGYSVSREKKESFPLTVTSAQKNPTAFYLCASSSLVFETQYFGPGTRLLVL.

J is TRBJ1-5 and V is TRBV7-2, with D perhaps matching TRBD1 (5 bases). CDR3 size: 10 residues. Germline CDR1 and CDR2: SGHTA and FQGNSA. V lost 10 bases, J lost 16 bases, and 17 bases lay in between. CDR3 sequence (DNA): TGTGCCACGAGGGGACGTCCTAGACATTTT. Protein sequence: CATRGRPRHF.

This chain connects TRBV13 to TRBJ2-1; 11 bases fit TRBD2. Germline-derived CDR1 and CDR2 are PRHDT and FYEKMQ (reference sequence). V trimming: 5 bases; J trimming: 1 base; junction bases outside the gene matches: 7. CDR3 length equals 17 residues. The CDR3 here is CASSPSGTSGSYNEQFF. The CDR3, as DNA: TGTGCCAGCAGCCCAAGTGGGACTAGCGGTTCCTACAATGAGCAGTTCTTC.

V usage is TRBV21-1 and J usage is TRBJ1-5; the table's D call of TRBD1 was not tested on the DNA. TRBV21-1 has pseudogene status. The CDR3 spans 16 residues. CDR3 amino acids: CASSMIDRGDNQPQHF. The CDR3 DNA reads as TGTGCCAGCAGCATGATCGACAGGGGAGACAATCAGCCCCAGCATTTT.

The rearrangement joins TRBV27 to TRBJ1-1; D ambiguous. With 2 bases removed from V and 7 bases from J, the gap between germline ends came to 14 bases. The CDR3 is 14 residues long. CDR1 is MNHEY, CDR2 SMNVEV, per germline (reference sequence). CDR3 nucleotide sequence: TGTGCCAGCAGTTTAAGAGGGAGTCAGAATGAAGCTTTCTTT. This codes for CASSLRGSQNEAFF.

In DNA form, the CDR3 reads TGTGCCAGCAGCGTAGCTGCGAGCGGGACCTACGAGCAGTACTTC. Its protein product is CASSVAASGTYEQYF. The gene calls are TRBV9 and TRBJ2-7, with 7 positions matching TRBD2. The length of the CDR3 is 15 residues. The J segment lost 2 bases and the V segment lost 0 bases, leaving 5 bases of the junction unmatched. Germline CDR1 is SGDLS and CDR2 is YYNGEE.

J is TRBJ2-3 and V is TRBV12-5; TRBD2 matches at 7 bases. The CDR3 consists of 13 residues. V was pared by 6 bases and J by 3 bases, with 3 bases of the junction left unmatched. CDR1 LGHNT and CDR2 FRNRAP come from the germline V gene. CDR3 in DNA: TGTGCTAGTGGCCGAGCGGGAACAGATACGCAGTATTTT. Protein: CASGRAGTDTQYF.

This chain connects TRBV30 to TRBJ2-3; 8 bases agree with TRBD2. The germline V gene has CDR1 GTSNPN and CDR2 SVGIG (reference sequence). The CDR3 runs to 17 residues. Trimming cost V 2 bases and J 2 bases; bases outside gene matches: 12. CDR3 sequence (DNA): TGTGCCTGGAGTCGGACGGGGGGGTTCGGTTTCACAGATACGCAGTATTTT. This sequence encodes CAWSRTGGFGFTDTQYF.

The V call is TRBV5-1, the J call TRBJ2-7, with unresolved D. Germline-derived CDR1 and CDR2 are SGHRS and YFSETQ. V was trimmed by 1 base and J by 1 base, leaving 6 bases between them. This CDR3 is 13 amino acids long. CDR3 bases: TGCGCCAGCAGCTTGACCCTTTCCTACGAGCAGTACTTC. Its translation: CASSLTLSYEQYF.

In this sample, this clone turned up once. The genes are TRBV7-2 and TRBJ2-1; 8 nucleotides agree with TRBD2. Germline CDR1 SGHTA, CDR2 FQGNSA. The V gene end was trimmed by 5 bases and the J gene end by 7 bases; junction bases not matched to a gene: 10. The CDR3 is 15 amino acids. CDR3 nucleotides: TGTGCCAGCAGCCCTGTAGCGGGATCGGGAAATGAGCAGTTCTTC. It is translated as CASSPVAGSGNEQFF.

This clone showed up just once. The chain has TRBV25-1 and TRBJ2-3; tentative D call: TRBD2 (5 bases). The CDR3 is 15 amino acids. The V and J ends lost 1 base and 2 bases respectively, with 10 bases between them. In germline, CDR1 is MGHDK, CDR2 SYGVNS. DNA for the CDR3: TGTGCCAGCAGTGAATCCCTGGACTCCACAGATACGCAGTATTTT. Its protein product is CASSESLDSTDTQYF.

This rearrangement joins TRBV14 to TRBJ2-2, with a possible D match to TRBD1 (6 bases). The ends were cut back, 4 bases at V and 0 bases at J, with 6 bases in the middle. The CDR3 is made up of 14 amino acids. Germline-derived CDR1 and CDR2 are SGHDN and FVKESK. This chain's CDR3 is CASSPGANTGELFF. The CDR3 DNA is TGTGCCAGCAGCCCAGGGGCGAACACCGGGGAGCTGTTTTTT.

This clone appeared a single time. The V gene is TRBV5-4, the J gene TRBJ1-1; D may be TRBD1 (6 bases). The CDR3 loop spans 14 amino acids. CDR1 is SGHNT, CDR2 YYREEE, per germline (reference sequence). V lost 4 bases to trimming and J lost 5 bases, with 15 bases between them. The CDR3: CASSDRPGGTEAFF. CDR3 DNA: TGTGCCAGCAGCGACAGGCCAGGAGGTACTGAAGCTTTCTTT. Full variable domain (remainder filled in from reference TRBV5-4 and TRBJ1-1): ETGVTQSPTHLIKTRGQQVTLRCSSQSGHNTVSWYQQALGQGPQFIFQYYREEENGRGNFPPRFSGLQFPNYSSELNVNALELDDSALYLCASSDRPGGTEAFFGQGTRLTVV.

The chain has TRBV18 and TRBJ2-3; 7 bases agree with TRBD2. After removal of 6 bases from V and 10 bases from J, the junction contained 19 bases not matched to a gene. The CDR3 is 16 residues long. Germline values: CDR1 KGHSH, CDR2 LQKENI. CDR3 nucleotides: TGTGCCAGCTCTCCGGGAGGCGGGAATCGAGTCGGGGCGCAGTATTTT. Its translation is CASSPGGGNRVGAQYF.

This sequence joins TRBV28 and TRBJ2-1; maybe TRBD2 (7 bases). The CDR3 covers 14 residues. Germline-derived CDR1 and CDR2 are MDHEN and SYDVKM. With 10 bases removed from V and 0 bases from J, the gap between germline ends came to 13 bases. The CDR3 nucleotides are TGTGCCATCCTCGGGGGGCGCTCCTACAATGAGCAGTTCTTC. Protein: CAILGGRSYNEQFF. Based on the CDR3 plus reference TRBV28 and TRBJ2-1, the full variable domain is DVKVTQSSRYLVKRTGEKVFLECVQDMDHENMFWYRQDPGLGLRLIYFSYDVKMKEKGDIPEGYSVSREKKERFSLILESASTNQTSMYLCAILGGRSYNEQFFGPGTRLTVL.

The rearrangement uses TRBV27 and TRBJ2-1; TRBD1 matches 9 bases. The V segment lost 5 bases and the J segment 7 bases; nucleotides outside the gene matches: 6. Germline CDR1 and CDR2: MNHEY and SMNVEV (reference sequence). The CDR3 covers 14 residues. The CDR3 sequence: CASSQYRGQNEQFF. CDR3 nucleotides: TGTGCCAGCAGTCAGTACAGGGGGCAGAATGAGCAGTTCTTC.

CDR3 DNA: TGTGCCAGCAGTGAACAGGGATTTGCCGGGGAGCTGTTTTTT. Amino acid sequence: CASSEQGFAGELFF. This chain links TRBV25-1 with TRBJ2-2, with D maybe TRBD1 (5 bases). V was pared by 2 bases and J by 6 bases, with 10 bases between. The CDR3 contains 14 residues. In germline, CDR1 is MGHDK, CDR2 SYGVNS.

The rearrangement joins TRBV12-3 or TRBV12-4 to TRBJ2-3; D possibly corresponds to TRBD2 (7 bases). V gave up 6 bases and J gave up 4 bases, with 11 bases separating them. CDR3 length equals 13 residues. CDR3 bases: TGTGCCAGCAGCCCCGGGGGGCCAGATACGCAGTATTTT. It translates to CASSPGGPDTQYF.

V gene TRBV7-9 combines with J gene TRBJ2-1, with 10 bases lining up with TRBD2. With V trimmed by 1 base and J by 7 bases, 10 bases remained unmatched. Germline assignment: CDR1 SEHNR and CDR2 FQNEAQ (reference sequence). The CDR3 sequence is 17 residues long. CDR3 residues: CASSLGRAGLAANEQFF. The CDR3 region has the DNA TGTGCCAGCAGCTTAGGTCGGGCAGGACTAGCGGCAAATGAGCAGTTCTTC.

The CDR3 is CASGPGGGDTQYF. In DNA form, the CDR3 reads TGTGCTAGTGGTCCGGGCGGCGGAGATACGCAGTATTTT. The chain employs TRBV12-5 and TRBJ2-3; D is unclear. The CDR3 length is 13 residues. V gave up 5 bases and J gave up 5 bases, with 11 bases separating them. Germline-derived CDR1 and CDR2 are LGHNT and FRNRAP.